The 22 T cell receptor beta chains given below trace back to one sample, sequenced in a study of blood T cell repertoires in COVID-19. The data were produced by immunoSEQ multiplex PCR, yet TCRdb's version contains in-frame clones alone and is incomplete. The sample includes approximately 160,000 clones, 80% to 85% of them seen just once. The material sequenced was peripheral blood. These receptors were collected from a man aged 18 to 29 with active or convalescent COVID-19.

The J gene is TRBJ2-7, the V gene TRBV5-4; 12 bases line up with TRBD2. CDR3 length equals 15 residues. CDR1 is SGHNT and CDR2 is YYREEE in the germline V gene (reference sequence). V was pared by 1 base and J by 1 base, with 0 bases of the junction left unmatched. CDR3 sequence: CASSLTSGRSYEQYF. The CDR3, as DNA: TGTGCCAGCAGCTTGACTAGCGGGAGGTCCTACGAGCAGTACTTC.

This clone was detected ten times or more. Written as DNA, the CDR3 is TGTGCCAGCTCACGGGGACTTGCCGGGTACGAGCAGTACTTC. It yields the protein CASSRGLAGYEQYF. The V call is TRBV18, the J call TRBJ2-7; a weak D match, TRBD2 (6 bases). The germline gives CDR1 KGHSH, CDR2 LQKENI. The CDR3 totals 14 residues. Trimming pared 4 bases from V and 4 bases from J, leaving 14 bases between.

This clone was seen a few times. The chain uses TRBV6-5 and TRBJ2-1, with 10 bases that match TRBD1. Germline assignment: CDR1 MNHEY and CDR2 SVGAGI. The CDR3 runs to 14 residues. The junction had 11 bases not matched to a gene; V was cut back by 8 bases and J by 10 bases. CDR3 loop: CASGTGTGVNEQFF. The CDR3 nucleotides are TGTGCCAGCGGCACCGGGACAGGGGTGAACGAGCAGTTCTTC.

This clone was observed a single time. This chain connects TRBV6-5 to TRBJ2-2, with D perhaps matching TRBD1 (6 bases). The germline V gene has CDR1 MNHEY and CDR2 SVGAGI. Trimming shortened V by 5 bases and J by 2 bases, and 9 bases separated the two germline ends. This CDR3 is 14 amino acids long. CDR3 amino acids: CASSMGHNTGELFF. CDR3 DNA sequence: TGTGCCAGCAGTATGGGACACAACACCGGGGAGCTGTTTTTT.

The chain recombines TRBV11-3 with TRBJ2-1, with 7 positions matching TRBD2. Losses at the gene ends were 0 bases for V and 0 bases for J; bases not matched to a gene: 5. The CDR3 sequence is 17 residues long. CDR1 is SGHNT, CDR2 YENEEA, per germline. The CDR3 reads CASSLERGGNSYNEQFF. In DNA form, the CDR3 reads TGTGCCAGCAGCTTAGAACGGGGAGGGAACTCCTACAATGAGCAGTTCTTC.

J is TRBJ2-1 and V is TRBV12-3 or TRBV12-4, with TRBD1 identical over 9 bases. There are 11 residues in the CDR3. After removal of 4 bases from V and 15 bases from J, the junction contained 4 bases not matched to a gene. CDR3 DNA: TGTGCCAGCAGTTCTGGGACAGGGCTGTTCTTC. It codes for CASSSGTGLFF.

This chain connects TRBV27 to TRBJ2-3; TRBD1 aligns across 7 bases. The junction had 4 bases not matched to a gene; V was cut back by 4 bases and J by 0 bases. Germline CDR1 is MNHEY and CDR2 is SMNVEV (reference sequence). CDR3 length: 15 residues. The CDR3 sequence is CASSSGTVSTDTQYF. As DNA, the CDR3 is TGTGCCAGCAGTTCCGGGACAGTTAGCACAGATACGCAGTATTTT.

The chain couples TRBV7-2 to TRBJ1-3; TRBD1 might be the D (5 bases). Germline V gene data show CDR1 as SGHTA and CDR2 as FQGNSA. V lost 5 bases and J lost 0, with 14 bases in between. The CDR3 sequence is 16 residues long. This CDR3 reads CASSSRGPSSGNTIYF. In nucleotides, the CDR3 is TGTGCCAGCAGCAGTAGGGGCCCGAGCTCTGGAAACACCATATATTTT.

This clone was counted once. The V gene is TRBV7-3, the J gene TRBJ1-1; a possible D gene is TRBD1 (5 bases). The length of the CDR3 is 13 residues. V lost 6 bases to trimming and J lost 3 bases, with 11 bases between them. CDR1 is SGHTA, CDR2 FQGTGA, per germline. DNA of the CDR3: TGTGCCAGCAGTGTTGGAGGGGACACTGAAGCTTTCTTT. It specifies CASSVGGDTEAFF.

The genes are TRBV2 and TRBJ2-1; TRBD2 aligns across 8 bases. The V gene's germline CDR1 is SNHLY and CDR2 FYNNEI. The CDR3 runs 15 residues. Losses at the gene ends were 6 bases for V and 8 bases for J; bases not matched to a gene: 12. Here the CDR3 reads CASRPLAAAGDEQFF. The CDR3 DNA follows: TGTGCCAGCAGACCACTAGCGGCTGCGGGGGATGAGCAGTTCTTC.

V is TRBV7-3 and J is TRBJ2-7; 8 bases are shared with TRBD1. The CDR3 totals 13 residues. Germline CDR1 is SGHTA and CDR2 is FQGTGA. Trimming cost V 5 bases and J 4 bases; bases outside gene matches: 4. CDR3 sequence (DNA): TGTGCCAGCAGCAAAAGACAGGGGTACGAGCAGTACTTC. This codes for CASSKRQGYEQYF.

This clone came up a few times. This chain connects TRBV7-6 to TRBJ2-1; 8 bases match TRBD1. CDR3 length: 15 amino acids. V lost 6 bases to trimming and J lost 5 bases; unmatched junction nucleotides: 9. From germline, CDR1 is SGHVS and CDR2 FNYEAQ. Here the CDR3 reads CASSHRPDRDNEQFF. CDR3 DNA sequence: TGTGCCAGCAGTCATCGACCGGACAGGGACAATGAGCAGTTCTTC.

The count of this clone is one. The V call is TRBV29-1, the J call TRBJ2-7, with 10 bases that match TRBD2. The CDR3 totals 13 residues. From germline, CDR1 is SQVTM and CDR2 ANQGSEA. V dropped 1 base and J dropped 9; count of bases not matched to a gene: 6. The CDR3 is CSVEGTSGSRQYF. CDR3 sequence (DNA): TGCAGCGTTGAAGGGACTAGCGGCTCTAGGCAGTACTTC.

The CDR3 protein is CASSLGRDTPLHF. DNA of the CDR3: TGTGCCAGCAGCTTAGGACGGGATACACCCCTCCACTTT. The genes are TRBV7-2 and TRBJ1-6; D remains ambiguous. CDR3 length equals 13 residues. Germline assignment: CDR1 SGHTA and CDR2 FQGNSA. Trimming stripped 1 base from V and 11 bases from J, with 9 bases between.

The chain carries TRBV19 and TRBJ2-3; 7 bases line up with TRBD1. With V trimmed by 4 bases and J by 2 bases, 6 bases remained unmatched. Germline V lookup: CDR1 LNHDA, CDR2 SQIVND (reference sequence). The CDR3 totals 15 residues. The CDR3 region is CASSRRTGNTDTQYF. The CDR3 DNA sequence: TGTGCCAGTAGTAGACGGACAGGTAACACAGATACGCAGTATTTT.

DNA of the CDR3: TGTGCCAGCAGTGAACCCAAACCCGGGACAGGGACGGGGTCCCAAGAGACCCAGTACTTC. Its protein product is CASSEPKPGTGTGSQETQYF. The rearrangement links TRBV2 to TRBJ2-5; 9 positions match TRBD1. Germline trimming cut 2 bases from V and 1 base from J; bases unmatched to any gene: 17. The V gene's germline CDR1 is SNHLY and CDR2 FYNNEI. The CDR3 has 20 amino acids.

The chain employs TRBV6-5 and TRBJ1-6; 7 nucleotides line up with TRBD1. CDR3 size: 13 residues. The germline gives CDR1 MNHEY, CDR2 SVGAGI. Trimming took 4 bases from V and 9 from J; bases not matched to a gene: 3. The CDR3 coding sequence is TGTGCCAGCAGTTCCGGGACAGCTTCACCCCTCCACTTT. Protein sequence: CASSSGTASPLHF.

This chain links TRBV6-5 with TRBJ2-7; 7 bases align to TRBD2. The CDR3 is 14 residues long. With 8 bases clipped from V and 0 bases from J, the junction kept 7 bases outside the gene matches. Germline V lookup: CDR1 MNHEY, CDR2 SVGAGI. The DNA of the CDR3 is TGTGCCAGCGTTCGCGGGGGAGGCTCCTACGAGCAGTACTTC. Translating it yields CASVRGGGSYEQYF.

V usage is TRBV28 and J usage is TRBJ2-1; TRBD2 matches 7 bases. Trimming cost V 4 bases and J 7 bases; bases outside gene matches: 10. Germline V gene data show CDR1 as MDHEN and CDR2 as SYDVKM. The CDR3 length is 15 residues. In DNA form, the CDR3 reads TGTGCCAGCAGTTCGGGAGGAACCGGGGGGAATGAGCAGTTCTTC. Protein product: CASSSGGTGGNEQFF.

Regarding this clone: A read error is likely, as this CDR3 ends without the conserved phenylalanine or tryptophan. It is unclear where the CDR3 begins or ends on the DNA, so no DNA is shown, and the CDR3 is as TCRdb lists it. This chain links TRBV9 with TRBJ2-7; the table's D gene call, TRBD2, was not cross checked with the DNA. A total of 11 residues make up the CDR3, ends included. Germline V gene lookup returns CDR1 SGDLS and CDR2 YYNGEE. The CDR3 loop is CASSASGGDLL.

The chain couples TRBV20-1 to TRBJ2-7; D perhaps matches TRBD2 (5 bases). This CDR3 has 12 residues. Germline V CDR1 and CDR2: DFQATT, SNEGSKA (reference sequence). V was shortened by 3 bases and J by 3 bases, with 9 bases between the two germline ends. CDR3 amino acids: CSASRGIYEQYF. The CDR3 region has the DNA TGCAGTGCTAGTCGGGGAATCTACGAGCAGTACTTC.

This chain connects TRBV10-1 to TRBJ1-2; D remains ambiguous. Germline V lookup: CDR1 WNHNN, CDR2 SYGVQD (reference sequence). V lost 6 bases to trimming and J lost 8 bases, with 16 bases between them. The CDR3 is made up of 13 amino acids. CDR3 protein: CASSPLTTGGYTF. The CDR3 region has the DNA TGCGCCAGCAGCCCCCTTACTACCGGGGGCTACACCTTC.